Sequencing of this TCR beta chain was carried out in a study of shared clonotypes between healthy human individuals. The naive CD8 fraction comprised CD45RO-negative cells positively selected for CCR7 and excluded terminally differentiated effector memory CD45RA+ cells. Donation came from healthy HIV-negative adults that had no recent acute infections or vaccinations. Method: immunoSEQ multiplex PCR; TCRdb's copy keeps in-frame clones and lacks some. The table lists hundreds of thousands of clones, almost 95% of them singletons. The CDR3 loop spans 17 amino acids. This chain links TRBV21-1 with TRBJ2-7; TRBD2, as called in the table, went unchecked against the DNA. TRBV21-1 has pseudogene status. The sequencing sample was made of naive CD8+ T cells sorted from blood. The origin of this receptor is a man younger than 40 in good health. CDR3 DNA sequence: TGTGCCAGCAGCAAAGCGCTCCGGCGGGTTAGCTCCTACGAGCAGTACTTC. Translated, it gives CASSKALRRVSSYEQYF.